This TCR beta chain was retrieved from a study of glioma-infiltrating T cells. This clonotype was detected ten times or more. Using RNA template, CDR3s of TCR alpha and beta were amplified with iRepertoire arm-PCR. TCRdb re-analysed the multiplex PCR reads in MiXCR, keeping a single row per CDR3 protein. The table records more than 95,000 distinct CDR3 sequences, roughly 24% of them present only once. The V end lost 3 bases, the J end lost 0 bases, and 8 bases lay between the germline ends. Germline CDR1 and CDR2: MDHEN and SYDVKM. There are 14 residues in the CDR3. V is TRBV28 and J is TRBJ1-1; D gene unclear. Sequenced: glioma tissue, nonneoplastic brain tissue, or PBMCs (not recorded which). The sequence was obtained from a human donor with low-grade glioma or glioblastoma, undergoing nonglioma brain surgery, or in good health (not recorded which). Here the CDR3 reads CASSLKQLNTEAFF. The CDR3 nucleotides are TGTGCCAGCAGTTTGAAACAGCTGAACACTGAAGCTTTCTTT. Full variable domain (remainder filled in from reference TRBV28 and TRBJ1-1): DVKVTQSSRYLVKRTGEKVFLECVQDMDHENMFWYRQDPGLGLRLIYFSYDVKMKEKGDIPEGYSVSREKKERFSLILESASTNQTSMYLCASSLKQLNTEAFFGQGTRLTVV.